Each of the 31 T cell receptor beta chains below was sequenced from the same sample in a study of T cells in Graves' hyperthyroidism and ophthalmopathy. Amplification of TCR beta CDR3 regions was performed using RNA transcripts as template. The TCR CDR3 first-round RT-PCR relied on the HTBI primer set. One entry per CDR3 protein results from TCRdb running MiXCR on the multiplex PCR reads. This table holds approximately 720,000 distinct CDR3 sequences, about 19% found once. The specimen sequenced was blood. These receptor sequences come from a woman between 45 and 60 years old with Graves' hyperthyroidism that later progressed to Graves' ophthalmopathy.

This clonotype has just a few counts. The V and J genes are TRBV5-5 and TRBJ1-6; tentative D call: TRBD1 (5 bases). In germline, CDR1 is SGHKS, CDR2 YYEKEE (reference sequence). The CDR3 loop spans 15 amino acids. Trimming took 2 bases from V and 7 from J, leaving 13 bases between them. The CDR3 bases are TGTGCCAGCAGCTTATCGGCAGGGCAGAATTCACCCCTCCACTTT. Encoded protein: CASSLSAGQNSPLHF.

The V call is TRBV4-2, the J call TRBJ2-7; D is unclear. This CDR3 spans 14 amino acids. Deletions cut 0 bases from V and 0 bases from J, with 6 bases between. Germline V gene lookup returns CDR1 LGHNA and CDR2 YNFKEQ. CDR3 sequence reads: CASSQDTNSYEQYF. CDR3 DNA sequence: TGTGCCAGCAGCCAAGACACGAACTCCTACGAGCAGTACTTC.

To note about this clonotype: A much larger clone lies a single base off, so this may be a read error. CDR3 DNA sequence: TGTGCCAGCAGCTTAAGTGGGACAGGGCTCATTGAAGCTTTCTTT. This codes for CASSLSGTGLIEAFF. The V gene is TRBV7-2, the J gene TRBJ1-1; 9 positions match TRBD1. The ends lost 2 bases at V and 7 bases at J; junction bases unmatched: 8. The germline V gene has CDR1 SGHTA and CDR2 FQGNSA. The CDR3 sequence is 15 residues long.

This rearrangement joins TRBV7-9 to TRBJ2-7; tentative D call: TRBD1 (6 bases). Germline V gene sequence: CDR1 SEHNR, CDR2 FQNEAQ (reference sequence). Trimming left V 6 bases short and J 2 bases short, with 17 bases between. The CDR3 is 15 residues long. The CDR3 loop reads CASRAEGVPTYEQYF. The CDR3 bases are TGTGCCAGCAGGGCCGAGGGGGTCCCCACCTACGAGCAGTACTTC. The full variable domain, with the rest looked up from reference TRBV7-9 and TRBJ2-7, is DTGVSQNPRHKITKRGQNVTFRCDPISEHNRLYWYRQTLGQGPEFLTYFQNEAQLEKSRLLSDRFSAERPKGSFSTLEIQRTEQGDSAMYLCASRAEGVPTYEQYFGPGTRLTVT.

At least ten counts were recorded for this clonotype. The genes are TRBV13 and TRBJ1-2; D remains unclear. This CDR3 is 10 amino acids long. The V end lost 8 bases, the J end lost 7 bases, and 8 bases lay between the germline ends. In germline, CDR1 is PRHDT, CDR2 FYEKMQ (reference sequence). The CDR3 DNA sequence: TGTGCCAGCGGGTTAGCTGGCTACACCTTC. Amino acid sequence: CASGLAGYTF.

The V and J genes are TRBV29-1 and TRBJ1-1, with 8 bases matching TRBD1. CDR1 is SQVTM and CDR2 is ANQGSEA in the germline V gene. The CDR3 consists of 13 residues. V shed 8 bases, J shed 3 bases, and the junction held 8 bases outside the gene matches. CDR3 loop: CSSHGQGYTEAFF. The CDR3 nucleotides read TGCAGCTCCCACGGACAGGGATACACTGAAGCTTTCTTT.

The V gene is TRBV18, the J gene TRBJ1-2; D not resolved. The ends were cut back, 2 bases at V and 6 bases at J, with 10 bases in the middle. This CDR3 comprises 13 residues. Germline CDR1 KGHSH, CDR2 LQKENI. CDR3 residues: CASSPSGVNGYTF. CDR3 DNA sequence: TGTGCCAGCTCACCATCGGGTGTTAATGGCTACACCTTC.

This clonotype was observed at least ten times. The CDR3 DNA follows: TGTGCCACCGGGGAGGGGCTCGAGCAGTACTTC. Residues: CATGEGLEQYF. The gene calls are TRBV24-1 and TRBJ2-7, with 7 bases matching TRBD2. Germline trimming cut 9 bases from V and 6 bases from J; bases unmatched to any gene: 4. The CDR3 runs 11 residues. Per germline, CDR1 KGHDR and CDR2 SFDVKD.

The gene calls are TRBV7-6 and TRBJ2-1, with D maybe TRBD1 (7 bases). Germline lookup yields CDR1 SGHVS and CDR2 FNYEAQ. This CDR3 has 16 amino acids. V lost 4 bases and J 1 base, leaving 14 bases between the germline ends. The CDR3 is CASSSRGDPSYNEQFF. The CDR3 nucleotides are TGTGCCAGCAGCTCCAGGGGGGACCCTTCCTACAATGAGCAGTTCTTC.

This clonotype came up a few times. The V and J genes are TRBV7-6 and TRBJ1-2, with 9 bases fitting TRBD1. The V segment lost 5 bases and the J segment 4 bases; nucleotides outside the gene matches: 5. This CDR3 contains 14 residues. Germline CDR1 is SGHVS and CDR2 is FNYEAQ. CDR3 DNA sequence: TGTGCCAGCAGCCCCGGGACAGGGCCCTATGGCTACACCTTC. It encodes CASSPGTGPYGYTF.

This clonotype was detected ten times or more. The rearrangement links TRBV30 to TRBJ1-5; 7 bases align to TRBD1. The CDR3 has 15 residues. Trimming removed 3 bases from V and 1 base from J; junction bases left unmatched: 6. In germline, CDR1 is GTSNPN, CDR2 SVGIG (reference sequence). The CDR3 DNA sequence: TGTGCCTGGAGCACAGGGGAGGTCAGCAATCAGCCCCAGCATTTT. It codes for CAWSTGEVSNQPQHF.

In its sample, this clonotype was seen a few times. The chain couples TRBV3-1 to TRBJ1-6; 11 bases fit TRBD1. V dropped 7 bases and J dropped 14; count of bases not matched to a gene: 10. The germline CDR1 and CDR2 sequences are LGHDT and YNNKEL (reference sequence). This CDR3 has 14 residues. CDR3 loop: CASNHGQGALTLHF. CDR3 bases: TGTGCCAGCAACCACGGACAGGGGGCCCTTACCCTCCACTTT.

This clonotype came up many times. The chain employs TRBV5-5 and TRBJ1-5, with D tentatively TRBD1 (5 bases). V gave up 0 bases and J gave up 1 base, with 14 bases separating them. The germline gives CDR1 SGHKS, CDR2 YYEKEE (reference sequence). The length of the CDR3 is 17 residues. The DNA for the CDR3 is TGTGCCAGCAGCTTGGACAGCGGGGCGGGGAGCAATCAGCCCCAGCATTTT. It encodes CASSLDSGAGSNQPQHF.

This clonotype was observed a handful of times. This chain joins TRBV9 and TRBJ1-4; no firm D call. This CDR3 contains 17 residues. V was clipped by 0 bases and J by 4 bases, with 16 bases between them. Germline V gives CDR1 SGDLS, CDR2 YYNGEE. The CDR3 region is CASSVGVSPPFNEKLFF. The DNA of the CDR3 is TGTGCCAGCAGCGTAGGGGTCTCGCCGCCCTTTAATGAAAAACTGTTTTTT. Using reference TRBV9 and TRBJ1-4 for the parts outside the CDR3, the full variable domain is DSGVTQTPKHLITATGQRVTLRCSPRSGDLSVYWYQQSLDQGLQFLIQYYNGEERAKGNILERFSAQQFPDLHSELNLSSLELGDSALYFCASSVGVSPPFNEKLFFGSGTQLSVL.

This clonotype appeared many times. The V call is TRBV12-3 or TRBV12-4, the J call TRBJ2-1, with 12 bases fitting TRBD2. This CDR3 is 16 amino acids long. Losses at the gene ends were 5 bases for V and 5 bases for J; bases not matched to a gene: 7. This chain's CDR3 is CASSPLLAGGDNEQFF. The CDR3 region has the DNA TGTGCCAGCAGTCCCCTCCTAGCGGGGGGGGACAATGAGCAGTTCTTC.

This clonotype was recorded at least ten times. J is TRBJ2-7 and V is TRBV12-3 or TRBV12-4; D uncertain. The CDR3 has 12 amino acids. V lost 5 bases and J lost 3, with 8 bases in between. This CDR3 reads CASSARRYEQYF. The CDR3 DNA sequence: TGTGCCAGCAGTGCCCGCCGCTACGAGCAGTACTTC.

The genes are TRBV28 and TRBJ2-5, with 8 bases fitting TRBD1. With 5 bases clipped from V and 5 bases from J, the junction kept 7 bases outside the gene matches. Germline V gene data show CDR1 as MDHEN and CDR2 as SYDVKM. This CDR3 contains 14 residues. The CDR3 coding sequence is TGTGCCAGCAGTAAAGGACAGGGTCGTGAGACCCAGTACTTC. It translates to CASSKGQGRETQYF.

The J gene is TRBJ2-1, the V gene TRBV6-1, with 8 bases fitting TRBD1. Germline V CDR1 and CDR2: MNHNS, SASEGT. This CDR3 contains 16 residues. After removal of 3 bases from V and 7 bases from J, the junction contained 11 bases not matched to a gene. CDR3 loop: CASSEQGALGSNEQFF. As DNA, the CDR3 is TGTGCCAGCAGTGAGCAGGGGGCGCTTGGAAGTAATGAGCAGTTCTTC.

V and J are TRBV3-1 and TRBJ1-1; perhaps TRBD1 as D (6 bases). Germline values: CDR1 LGHDT, CDR2 YNNKEL (reference sequence). Trimming stripped 7 bases from V and 4 bases from J, with 16 bases between. The CDR3 has 14 amino acids. CDR3 region: CASNSELGGTEAFF. CDR3 coding DNA: TGTGCCAGCAACTCAGAACTAGGGGGCACTGAAGCTTTCTTT. Together with reference TRBV3-1 and TRBJ1-1, the CDR3 gives the full variable domain: DTAVSQTPKYLVTQMGNDKSIKCEQNLGHDTMYWYKQDSKKFLKIMFSYNNKELIINETVPNRFSPKSPDKAHLNLHINSLELGDSAVYFCASNSELGGTEAFFGQGTRLTVV.

The chain links TRBV9 to TRBJ2-3; 8 bases are shared with TRBD1. Germline V lookup: CDR1 SGDLS, CDR2 YYNGEE. The trim removed 0 bases at V and 1 base at J, leaving 10 bases unmatched. The CDR3 length is 18 residues. This chain's CDR3 is CASSVGPPGGYGTDTQYF. As DNA, the CDR3 is TGTGCCAGCAGCGTAGGACCCCCAGGGGGCTATGGCACAGATACGCAGTATTTT.

This chain uses TRBV27 with TRBJ2-1; 11 bases are a match to TRBD1. The germline V gene encodes CDR1 MNHEY and CDR2 SMNVEV (reference sequence). With V trimmed by 5 bases and J by 4 bases, 7 bases remained unmatched. The CDR3 contains 16 residues. The CDR3 coding sequence is TGTGCCAGCAGTGCTTCCGGGACAGGGGGGTACAATGAGCAGTTCTTC. Translating gives CASSASGTGGYNEQFF.

In DNA, the CDR3 is TGTGCCATCGGGGACAGGGTTCAAGAGACCCAGTACTTC. Its translation is CAIGDRVQETQYF. The chain carries TRBV10-3 and TRBJ2-5, with 9 bases fitting TRBD1. V shed 8 bases, J shed 2 bases, and the junction held 3 bases outside the gene matches. CDR1 and CDR2 from the germline V gene are ENHRY and SYGVKD. This CDR3 is 13 amino acids long.

The chain carries TRBV29-1 and TRBJ2-5; 11 bases fit TRBD1. Germline V lookup: CDR1 SQVTM, CDR2 ANQGSEA. This CDR3 is 15 amino acids long. Trimming cost V 3 bases and J 4 bases; bases outside gene matches: 7. The CDR3 DNA is TGCAGCGTTGATGAGGGGACAGGGGGAGGAGAGACCCAGTACTTC. Amino acids: CSVDEGTGGGETQYF. Drawing the rest from reference TRBV29-1 and TRBJ2-5, the complete variable domain is SAVISQKPSRDICQRGTSLTIQCQVDSQVTMMFWYRQQPGQSLTLIATANQGSEATYESGFVIDKFPISRPNLTFSTLTVSNMSPEDSSIYLCSVDEGTGGGETQYFGPGTRLLVL.

The chain carries TRBV5-1 and TRBJ1-1; the D gene is possibly TRBD1 (5 bases). This CDR3 contains 14 residues. Trimming stripped 4 bases from V and 7 bases from J, with 17 bases between. The germline V gene has CDR1 SGHRS and CDR2 YFSETQ. CDR3 DNA: TGCGCCAGCAGCCCTAACACCGGGGCAGATGAAGCTTTCTTT. This gives the protein CASSPNTGADEAFF.

This chain joins TRBV6-2 or TRBV6-3 and TRBJ1-2; 8 bases are shared with TRBD1. Germline lookup yields CDR1 MNHEY and CDR2 SVGEGT. CDR3 size: 14 residues. Trimming removed 7 bases from V and 4 bases from J; junction bases left unmatched: 8. DNA for the CDR3: TGTGCCAGCAAAGAGGACAGGGCGACCTATGGCTACACCTTC. Protein product: CASKEDRATYGYTF.

The genes are TRBV5-1 and TRBJ2-3, with D unclear. Germline V lookup: CDR1 SGHRS, CDR2 YFSETQ. Trimming stripped 4 bases from V and 3 bases from J, with 12 bases between. The CDR3 has 14 residues. CDR3: CASSQEPTTDTQYF. Written as DNA, the CDR3 is TGCGCCAGCAGCCAGGAGCCAACGACAGATACGCAGTATTTT.

This clonotype occurred many times. This chain links TRBV27 with TRBJ2-6, with D unresolved. Germline lookup yields CDR1 MNHEY and CDR2 SMNVEV (reference sequence). V lost 4 bases and J lost 0, with 7 bases in between. The CDR3 runs to 15 residues. The CDR3 protein is CASSSPSSGANVLTF. CDR3 bases: TGTGCCAGCAGTTCCCCTTCCTCTGGGGCCAACGTCCTGACTTTC. Filled out from reference TRBV27 and TRBJ2-6, the complete variable domain reads EAQVTQNPRYLITVTGKKLTVTCSQNMNHEYMSWYRQDPGLGLRQIYYSMNVEVTDKGDVPEGYKVSRKEKRNFPLILESPSPNQTSLYFCASSSPSSGANVLTFGAGSRLTVL.

The DNA for the CDR3 is TGTGCTTACCCAGGGTGGACCGGGGAGCTGTTTTTT. Translation gives CAYPGWTGELFF. V is TRBV7-7 and J is TRBJ2-2; D might be TRBD1 (5 bases). CDR1 and CDR2 from the germline V gene are SSHAT and FNYEAQ (reference sequence). The CDR3 loop spans 12 amino acids.

J is TRBJ1-2 and V is TRBV5-4; unclear D gene. The V gene lost 5 bases and the J gene lost 4 bases, with 21 bases spanning the gap. The CDR3 extends over 16 amino acids. The germline V gene has CDR1 SGHNT and CDR2 YYREEE (reference sequence). The CDR3 is CASSQAVQYPLYGYTF. The CDR3 DNA sequence: TGTGCCAGCAGTCAGGCGGTACAGTACCCCCTCTATGGCTACACCTTC.

CDR3 bases: TGTGCCAGCAGCTCGGGCAGGCTAGCCTATGGCTACACCTTC. Translation: CASSSGRLAYGYTF. The chain has TRBV7-2 and TRBJ1-2; D ambiguous. Germline CDR1 reads SGHTA; CDR2 reads FQGNSA. Trimming stripped 4 bases from V and 4 bases from J, with 13 bases between. The CDR3 runs 14 residues.

This clonotype came up a few times. V and J are TRBV6-1 and TRBJ1-2; D remains unclear. V gave up 6 bases and J gave up 3 bases, with 14 bases separating them. The CDR3 spans 14 residues. Germline loops: CDR1 MNHNS, CDR2 SASEGT. The CDR3 DNA follows: TGTGCCAGCAGGCGGGATAGAAACGACTATGGCTACACCTTC. Its protein product is CASRRDRNDYGYTF.